These 21 T cell receptor beta chains came from one sample sequenced in a study of identical twins. TCRdb reanalysed the 5' RACE reads using MiXCR and keeps one entry per CDR3 protein. The sample shows about 220,000 distinct CDR3 sequences, around 8% of them seen only once. These data were also reused for a study on yellow fever vaccine responses in identical twins.

Sequencing was performed on memory (CD45RO+) T cells sorted from blood. These receptors were obtained from a woman younger than 30 in good health.

In this sample, this clonotype turned up many times. This chain links TRBV10-3 with TRBJ1-4; D remains unclear. CDR1 and CDR2 (germline): ENHRY, SYGVKD. CDR3 length: 14 residues. V was shortened by 3 bases and J by 7 bases, with 12 bases between the two germline ends. The CDR3: CAISEQTVGEKLFF. The CDR3 DNA reads TGTGCCATCAGTGAACAAACAGTCGGTGAAAAACTGTTTTTT.

This clonotype was picked up one time. A single base separates this from a much larger clone, so it may be a read error. The chain uses TRBV20-1 and TRBJ2-3; a weak D match, TRBD2 (6 bases). The CDR3 is 17 amino acids. The V gene's germline CDR1 is DFQATT and CDR2 SNEGSKA (reference sequence). CDR3 coding DNA: TGCTGTGCTAGAGACGACCGGGACTCGAGCCCCCCAGATACGCAGTATTTT. The encoded protein is CCARDDRDSSPPDTQYF.

The CDR3 loop is CASSSYRGLNEKLFF. DNA for the CDR3: TGTGCCAGCAGCTCTTACAGGGGCCTTAATGAAAAACTGTTTTTT. This chain connects TRBV7-2 to TRBJ1-4; TRBD1 agrees at 7 bases. The CDR3 contains 15 residues. With V trimmed by 4 bases and J by 4 bases, 6 bases remained unmatched. CDR1 is SGHTA and CDR2 is FQGNSA in the germline V gene.

This clonotype showed up many times. This rearrangement joins TRBV7-9 to TRBJ1-5; D ambiguous. Trimming cost V 2 bases and J 3 bases, with 5 bases left between them. The CDR3 has 13 residues. CDR1 and CDR2 (germline): SEHNR, FQNEAQ (reference sequence). CDR3 sequence (DNA): TGTGCCAGCAGCTTAACCTCCAATCAGCCCCAGCATTTT. Translated: CASSLTSNQPQHF.

This clonotype was seen at least ten times. The chain employs TRBV2 and TRBJ1-3; D is unclear. Trimming shortened V by 4 bases and J by 0 bases, and 10 bases separated the two germline ends. The germline CDR1 and CDR2 sequences are SNHLY and FYNNEI. This CDR3 comprises 15 residues. CDR3: CASSVKTFSGNTIYF. Written as DNA, the CDR3 is TGTGCCAGCAGTGTCAAGACTTTCTCTGGAAACACCATATATTTT.

This clonotype came up a few times. V gene TRBV9 combines with J gene TRBJ2-5, with 10 bases identical to TRBD2. With V trimmed by 0 bases and J by 0 bases, 8 bases remained unmatched. CDR1 and CDR2 (germline): SGDLS, YYNGEE. The CDR3 sequence is 18 residues long. The CDR3 nucleotides read TGTGCCAGCAGCGTAGTCTCTAGCGGGGGAGCTAACCAAGAGACCCAGTACTTC. Its translation is CASSVVSSGGANQETQYF.

J is TRBJ2-3 and V is TRBV29-1; the D is unclear. Germline assignment: CDR1 SQVTM and CDR2 ANQGSEA. V lost 6 bases to trimming and J lost 2 bases, with 9 bases between them. This CDR3 contains 12 residues. The CDR3 here is CSVTVNTDTQYF. The CDR3 DNA sequence: TGCAGCGTCACGGTTAACACAGATACGCAGTATTTT.

In the case of this clonotype: This may come from a read error, since a much larger clone is one base off. The V call is TRBV5-1, the J call TRBJ1-2; D uncertain. The CDR3 is made up of 13 amino acids. Trimming removed 5 bases at V and 1 base at J, with 9 bases between. From germline, CDR1 is SGHRS and CDR2 YFSETQ. CDR3 DNA: TGCGCCAGCAGAACCGAGATTAACTATGGCTACACCTTC. Translated, it gives CASRTEINYGYTF. The complete variable domain, with remaining parts taken from reference TRBV5-1 and TRBJ1-2, reads KAGVTQTPRYLIKTRGQQVTLSCSPISGHRSVSWYQQTPGQGLQFLFEYFSETQRNKGNFPGRFSGRQFSNSRSEMNVSTLELGDSALYLCASRTEINYGYTFGSGTRLTVV.

This clonotype has only a few counts. This chain joins TRBV7-9 and TRBJ2-7, with 8 bases that match TRBD1. Germline assignment: CDR1 SEHNR and CDR2 FQNEAQ (reference sequence). V was pared by 1 base and J by 2 bases, with 7 bases of the junction left unmatched. The CDR3 totals 16 residues. DNA of the CDR3: TGTGCCAGCAGCTTAGAAGCGGCAGGGGGCACCTACGAGCAGTACTTC. This encodes CASSLEAAGGTYEQYF.

In this sample, this clonotype turned up many times. The chain is built from TRBV12-3 or TRBV12-4 and TRBJ1-5, with a weak D call TRBD1 (5 bases). There are 15 residues in the CDR3. Trimming removed 5 bases at V and 3 bases at J, with 14 bases between. CDR3 DNA sequence: TGTGCCAGCAGTGTCCGGGACGGTATCAATCAGCCCCAGCATTTT. It is translated as CASSVRDGINQPQHF.

This clonotype has a count of ten or more. The chain recombines TRBV19 with TRBJ1-3; D gene ambiguous. Germline CDR1 LNHDA, CDR2 SQIVND (reference sequence). V shed 5 bases and J shed 0 bases, with 11 bases lying between them. The CDR3 spans 15 residues. The CDR3 nucleotides read TGTGCCAGTAGTGCCACGGGGATCTCTGGAAACACCATATATTTT. It yields the protein CASSATGISGNTIYF.

This chain connects TRBV3-1 to TRBJ2-7; no clear D gene. Looked up from germline, CDR1 is LGHDT and CDR2 is YNNKEL (reference sequence). The CDR3 totals 13 residues. With 0 bases removed from V and 8 bases from J, the gap between germline ends came to 11 bases. The CDR3 DNA reads TGTGCCAGCAGCCAAGAACCGATAATGAAGCAGTACTTC. Translating it yields CASSQEPIMKQYF.

The rearrangement links TRBV2 to TRBJ1-5; 8 positions agree with TRBD1. Germline loops: CDR1 SNHLY, CDR2 FYNNEI. This CDR3 comprises 14 residues. V lost 3 bases, J lost 2 bases, and 0 bases stayed unmatched. The CDR3 DNA is TGTGCCAGCAGTGAGGGACAGGGCAATCAGCCCCAGCATTTT. Protein product: CASSEGQGNQPQHF.

This clonotype occurred many times. This sequence joins TRBV7-9 and TRBJ2-5; D remains unclear. With 2 bases removed from V and 2 bases from J, the gap between germline ends came to 15 bases. The germline CDR1 and CDR2 sequences are SEHNR and FQNEAQ (reference sequence). This CDR3 has 16 residues. CDR3 residues: CASSLLPQLLQETQYF. The CDR3 DNA reads TGTGCCAGCAGCTTACTTCCACAACTGCTTCAAGAGACCCAGTACTTC.

This clonotype appeared a few times. The rearrangement joins TRBV6-2 or TRBV6-3 to TRBJ2-7, with 9 bases identical to TRBD1. The CDR3 is 15 amino acids. V lost 6 bases and J lost 5; bases outside the gene matches: 11. Germline values: CDR1 MNHEY, CDR2 SVGEGT. The CDR3 region is CASRKTGTGNNEQYF. The CDR3 DNA reads TGTGCCAGCAGAAAGACCGGGACAGGGAACAACGAGCAGTACTTC.

This clonotype was recorded a few times. This chain connects TRBV7-3 to TRBJ2-5; no firm D call. Germline V gene lookup returns CDR1 SGHTA and CDR2 FQGTGA. V lost 5 bases, J lost 3 bases, and 31 bases lay in between. The CDR3 is 20 amino acids. CDR3 coding DNA: TGTGCCAGCAGCCCACTTGAGGTGGCCGCCAGGCTTTGGACGAAAGAGACCCAGTACTTC. It specifies CASSPLEVAARLWTKETQYF.

This clonotype was found many times. This chain links TRBV20-1 with TRBJ2-7; 9 bases align to TRBD1. Germline CDR1 DFQATT, CDR2 SNEGSKA (reference sequence). With 0 bases clipped from V and 3 bases from J, the junction kept 3 bases outside the gene matches. The CDR3 totals 14 residues. The CDR3 protein is CSARDGDRDYEQYF. In DNA, the CDR3 is TGCAGTGCTAGAGATGGGGACAGGGACTACGAGCAGTACTTC.

This clonotype was counted ten times or more. The chain joins TRBV12-3 or TRBV12-4 to TRBJ2-3, with 7 bases identical to TRBD1. The V and J ends lost 7 bases and 1 base, in that order; junction bases with no gene match: 5. The CDR3 runs 14 residues. CDR3 coding DNA: TGTGCCAGCACTGACCAGGGGGGCACAGATACGCAGTATTTT. Amino acid sequence: CASTDQGGTDTQYF.

The chain links TRBV27 to TRBJ2-7; 10 bases are shared with TRBD1. The CDR3 runs 15 residues. Germline V gene sequence: CDR1 MNHEY, CDR2 SMNVEV (reference sequence). V gave up 6 bases and J gave up 2 bases; unmatched junction bases: 7. The CDR3 here is CASSEGQGRTYEQYF. CDR3 sequence (DNA): TGTGCCAGCAGCGAGGGACAGGGGAGGACCTACGAGCAGTACTTC.

This chain joins TRBV3-1 and TRBJ2-1; D is undetermined. V gave up 2 bases and J gave up 6 bases, with 8 bases separating them. This CDR3 has 13 residues. CDR1 is LGHDT, CDR2 YNNKEL, per germline (reference sequence). CDR3 region: CASSQRAINEQFF. CDR3 DNA: TGTGCCAGCAGCCAAAGGGCCATCAATGAGCAGTTCTTC.

This chain uses TRBV24-1 with TRBJ2-1; tentatively, D is TRBD2 (5 bases). The length of the CDR3 is 15 residues. Germline V gene sequence: CDR1 KGHDR, CDR2 SFDVKD. Trimming left V 3 bases short and J 6 bases short, with 14 bases between. The CDR3 reads CATSDSRELINEQFF. CDR3 DNA sequence: TGTGCCACCAGTGATAGTCGGGAACTCATCAATGAGCAGTTCTTC.